The 15 T cell receptor beta chains below were found in one sample sequenced in a study of cytotoxic CD8 clonotypes in ibrutinib-treated CLL. Generated by immunoSEQ multiplex PCR, the TCRdb table keeps only in-frame clones and is missing some. The table includes some 310,000 clones, around four fifths detected once. The input for sequencing was PBMCs, taken before ibrutinib treatment. The receptors originated from a human donor with chronic lymphocytic leukemia.

The rearrangement joins TRBV9 to TRBJ1-1, with 11 bases identical to TRBD1. This CDR3 spans 14 amino acids. Losses at the gene ends were 3 bases for V and 3 bases for J; bases not matched to a gene: 1. From germline, CDR1 is SGDLS and CDR2 YYNGEE. Here the CDR3 reads CASSGGQGDTEAFF. The CDR3 DNA is TGTGCCAGCAGCGGGGGACAGGGGGACACTGAAGCTTTCTTT.

The CDR3 region has the DNA TGCGCCAGCAGCTTGGGGGCAGCCAACCAAGAGACCCAGTACTTC. Residues: CASSLGAANQETQYF. This rearrangement joins TRBV5-1 to TRBJ2-5, with D hard to call. V was shortened by 0 bases and J by 0 bases, with 9 bases between the two germline ends. The germline V gene encodes CDR1 SGHRS and CDR2 YFSETQ. The CDR3 has 15 residues.

The table lists this clone with a count of one. J is TRBJ1-4 and V is TRBV28; D is uncertain. CDR3 length: 13 residues. The germline V and J ends were trimmed by 2 bases and 8 bases, with 9 bases remaining between them. Germline lookup yields CDR1 MDHEN and CDR2 SYDVKM. CDR3 coding DNA: TGTGCCAGCAGTTTAGCCCAGGAGGAAAAACTGTTTTTT. Its translation is CASSLAQEEKLFF.

J is TRBJ1-2 and V is TRBV27; 10 bases agree with TRBD1. This CDR3 has 15 residues. V was pared by 5 bases and J by 5 bases, with 8 bases of the junction left unmatched. Germline V gene lookup returns CDR1 MNHEY and CDR2 SMNVEV (reference sequence). CDR3 in amino acids: CASSPGQGVMYGYTF. For the CDR3, the DNA is TGTGCCAGCAGTCCCGGACAGGGGGTTATGTATGGCTACACCTTC.

The gene calls are TRBV5-1 and TRBJ2-5; 10 bases agree with TRBD1. CDR3 size: 16 residues. V dropped 4 bases and J dropped 0; count of bases not matched to a gene: 6. CDR1 is SGHRS, CDR2 YFSETQ, per germline. The chain's CDR3 is CASSLGQGGDQETQYF. CDR3 DNA: TGCGCCAGCAGCCTAGGACAGGGGGGCGACCAAGAGACCCAGTACTTC.

The gene calls are TRBV10-3 and TRBJ1-1; maybe TRBD1 (6 bases). The germline V gene has CDR1 ENHRY and CDR2 SYGVKD. The V and J ends lost 2 bases and 1 base respectively, with 8 bases between them. This CDR3 comprises 14 residues. As DNA, the CDR3 is TGTGCCATCAGTGAGGGGGGCCGGAACACTGAAGCTTTCTTT. Translating gives CAISEGGRNTEAFF.

J is TRBJ1-5 and V is TRBV12-5; D gene uncertain. The CDR3 contains 12 residues. Trimming took off 6 bases at V and 2 bases at J, with 5 bases between the two ends. CDR1 and CDR2 from the germline V gene are LGHNT and FRNRAP. CDR3 nucleotides: TGTGCTAGTGGCCTGGGCAATCAGCCCCAGCATTTT. Amino acids: CASGLGNQPQHF.

This rearrangement joins TRBV27 to TRBJ1-1, with a tentative D call TRBD1 (6 bases). Germline lookup yields CDR1 MNHEY and CDR2 SMNVEV (reference sequence). Deletions cut 4 bases from V and 1 base from J, with 19 bases between. CDR3 size: 17 residues. The CDR3 loop is CASSSRTGLPRNTEAFF. The CDR3 region has the DNA TGTGCCAGCAGTTCAAGAACAGGGCTTCCTCGGAACACTGAAGCTTTCTTT.

This chain connects TRBV27 to TRBJ1-4, with TRBD1 as a possible D gene (6 bases). The ends were cut back, 3 bases at V and 4 bases at J, with 15 bases in the middle. Looked up from germline, CDR1 is MNHEY and CDR2 is SMNVEV (reference sequence). The CDR3 is 16 residues long. DNA of the CDR3: TGTGCCAGCAGTTTTAGAGGGGGACCACTTAATGAAAAACTGTTTTTT. Translation gives CASSFRGGPLNEKLFF.

This sequence joins TRBV19 and TRBJ2-1; 7 bases align to TRBD2. Germline V lookup: CDR1 LNHDA, CDR2 SQIVND (reference sequence). CDR3 length: 15 residues. V was clipped by 10 bases and J by 7 bases; unmatched bases: 16. The chain's CDR3 is CATGGEASGLNEQFF. CDR3 bases: TGTGCCACCGGAGGGGAGGCTAGCGGATTAAATGAGCAGTTCTTC.

The chain has TRBV2 and TRBJ2-2; 9 bases are shared with TRBD1. The length of the CDR3 is 14 residues. Trimming cost V 7 bases and J 5 bases; bases outside gene matches: 5. Germline CDR1 SNHLY, CDR2 FYNNEI. In DNA, the CDR3 is TGTGCCAGCATCGGACAGGGGAAGACCGGGGAGCTGTTTTTT. Amino acid sequence: CASIGQGKTGELFF.

This sequence joins TRBV2 and TRBJ1-4; TRBD1 might be the D (6 bases). Between the trimmed V and J ends, which lost 6 bases and 11 bases, there was a span of 16 bases. Germline V gene lookup returns CDR1 SNHLY and CDR2 FYNNEI. CDR3 length: 13 amino acids. The CDR3 here is CASRADGRGKLFF. The CDR3 DNA reads TGTGCCAGCAGGGCCGACGGGAGGGGGAAACTGTTTTTT.

The V and J genes are TRBV7-2 and TRBJ2-3; 15 bases align to TRBD2. CDR1 is SGHTA and CDR2 is FQGNSA in the germline V gene. The CDR3 contains 18 residues. V was pared by 2 bases and J by 3 bases, with 6 bases of the junction left unmatched. The CDR3 is CASSLRTSGRAGTDTQYF. In nucleotides, the CDR3 is TGTGCCAGCAGCTTACGGACTAGCGGGAGGGCGGGGACAGATACGCAGTATTTT.

The chain combines TRBV9 with TRBJ1-2; weak D call: TRBD1 (5 bases). Per the germline V gene, CDR1 is SGDLS and CDR2 is YYNGEE. V was trimmed by 4 bases and J by 3 bases, leaving 16 bases between them. CDR3 size: 15 residues. CDR3 nucleotides: TGTGCCAGCAGCCCCACCTGGGGGAAGGACTATGGCTACACCTTC. Translation gives CASSPTWGKDYGYTF.

This sequence joins TRBV7-3 and TRBJ1-1; D is unresolved. Germline values: CDR1 SGHTA, CDR2 FQGTGA. The CDR3 is 13 residues long. Trimming stripped 2 bases from V and 0 bases from J, with 4 bases between. The CDR3 bases are TGTGCCAGCAGCTTATGGGTGAACACTGAAGCTTTCTTT. Amino acid sequence: CASSLWVNTEAFF.